This entry lists 21 T cell receptor beta chains sequenced from one sample in a study of blood T cell repertoires in COVID-19. Method: immunoSEQ multiplex PCR; TCRdb's copy keeps in-frame clones and lacks some. There are roughly 18,000 clones in the sample; 70% to 90% occur only once, and 9.8% lies in the top ten. Sample: peripheral blood. Receptors originate from a man aged 40-55 years with active COVID-19.

V gene TRBV6-2 or TRBV6-3 combines with J gene TRBJ2-7, with TRBD2 matching 11 bases. V lost 5 bases and J lost 5; bases outside the gene matches: 11. Per the germline V gene, CDR1 is MNHEY and CDR2 is SVGEGT. The CDR3 has 16 amino acids. The CDR3 sequence is CASSRYSGRASDEQYF. The CDR3 bases are TGTGCCAGCAGTCGATATAGCGGGAGGGCCTCGGACGAGCAGTACTTC.

V is TRBV27 and J is TRBJ2-7, with TRBD2 matching over 13 bases. CDR3 size: 18 residues. V dropped 5 bases and J dropped 3; count of bases not matched to a gene: 13. Germline CDR1 and CDR2: MNHEY and SMNVEV (reference sequence). This chain's CDR3 is CASSPPGLAGTLGYEQYF. CDR3 sequence (DNA): TGTGCCAGCAGTCCCCCGGGACTAGCGGGAACCTTGGGCTACGAGCAGTACTTC.

The chain joins TRBV6-2 or TRBV6-3 to TRBJ1-5; 7 bases map to TRBD1. V was clipped by 4 bases and J by 6 bases; unmatched bases: 3. Germline lookup yields CDR1 MNHEY and CDR2 SVGEGT. The CDR3 runs 13 residues. DNA of the CDR3: TGTGCCAGCAGTTCACAGGGGCGTCAGCCCCAGCATTTT. Residues: CASSSQGRQPQHF.

The CDR3 reads CASKRWEQETQYF. CDR3 coding DNA: TGTGCCAGCAAGAGATGGGAGCAAGAGACCCAGTACTTC. This sequence joins TRBV5-8 and TRBJ2-5, with D possibly being TRBD2 (5 bases). V was pared by 6 bases and J by 2 bases, with 11 bases between. This CDR3 spans 13 amino acids. Germline CDR1 is SGHTS and CDR2 is YDEGEE.

The chain has TRBV6-4 and TRBJ2-3; 8 bases are shared with TRBD2. The germline gives CDR1 MRHNA, CDR2 SNTAGT. The CDR3 is made up of 17 amino acids. V shed 2 bases and J 1 base; nucleotides not matched to a gene: 8. This CDR3 reads CASSDDGTRLGTDTQYF. The CDR3 region has the DNA TGTGCCAGCAGTGACGACGGGACTAGGCTTGGCACAGATACGCAGTATTTT.

This chain joins TRBV4-3 and TRBJ2-1; 9 bases agree with TRBD2. The V gene's germline CDR1 is LGHNA and CDR2 YSLEER. This CDR3 is built from 17 residues. Unmatched junction bases numbered 14, after V lost 1 base and J lost 10 bases. In DNA form, the CDR3 reads TGCGCCAGCAGCCAAGGATTGGGTAGCGGGGGAGCCGGAGAGCAGTTCTTC. It yields the protein CASSQGLGSGGAGEQFF.

The CDR3 sequence: CASSLRPSTYEQYF. The CDR3 DNA follows: TGTGCCAGCAGTTTGAGGCCGTCAACCTACGAGCAGTACTTC. The J gene is TRBJ2-7, the V gene TRBV27; D unclear. Looked up from germline, CDR1 is MNHEY and CDR2 is SMNVEV (reference sequence). V lost 3 bases and J lost 2, with 11 bases in between. The CDR3 spans 14 residues.

This clone was observed a handful of times. The CDR3 is CASSQLIYLGVWGNQPQHF. The CDR3 DNA sequence: TGTGCCAGCAGCCAGTTGATTTATTTGGGAGTTTGGGGCAATCAGCCCCAGCATTTT. V usage is TRBV3-1 (or the pseudogene TRBV3-2) and J usage is TRBJ1-5, with D unresolved. Germline V gene sequence: CDR1 LGHDT, CDR2 YNNKEL (reference sequence). The V end was cut by 3 bases, the J end by 2 bases, with 23 bases between. The CDR3 spans 19 residues.

The chain employs TRBV29-1 and TRBJ2-1; tentatively, D is TRBD2 (6 bases). The CDR3 is made up of 14 amino acids. CDR1 and CDR2 from the germline V gene are SQVTM and ANQGSEA. V was clipped by 5 bases and J by 7 bases, with 18 bases between them. DNA for the CDR3: TGCAGCGTTCTCTTGGGACTTCACAGGAATGAGCAGTTCTTC. As protein: CSVLLGLHRNEQFF.

This clone appeared a few times. This chain uses TRBV10-3 with TRBJ2-7; TRBD2 agrees at 7 bases. The germline CDR1 and CDR2 sequences are ENHRY and SYGVKD. The CDR3 runs 14 residues. V trimming: 3 bases; J trimming: 6 bases; junction bases outside the gene matches: 8. The CDR3 here is CAISDNSGWGEQYF. The CDR3 coding sequence is TGTGCCATCAGTGATAATAGCGGGTGGGGCGAGCAGTACTTC.

This clone showed up just once. The V call is TRBV4-1, the J call TRBJ2-3; 7 bases fit TRBD1. This CDR3 contains 16 residues. V shed 4 bases and J 3 bases; nucleotides not matched to a gene: 10. Per the germline V gene, CDR1 is MGHRA and CDR2 is YSYEKL. For the CDR3, the DNA is TGCGCCAGCAGCCGTTCGAGGGGGCAGGGGACAGATACGCAGTATTTT. It specifies CASSRSRGQGTDTQYF.

This clone was seen once. V is TRBV6-5 and J is TRBJ1-1; D is perhaps TRBD1 (5 bases). CDR1 and CDR2 from the germline V gene are MNHEY and SVGAGI. The length of the CDR3 is 15 residues. V was shortened by 0 bases and J by 0 bases, with 8 bases between the two germline ends. CDR3 nucleotides: TGTGCCAGCAGTTACTCGGCAGGGTTGAACACTGAAGCTTTCTTT. This encodes CASSYSAGLNTEAFF.

V gene TRBV27 combines with J gene TRBJ2-5, with D maybe TRBD2 (6 bases). The CDR3 has 15 amino acids. V was cut by 6 bases and J by 2 bases, with 16 bases left in between. Germline V lookup: CDR1 MNHEY, CDR2 SMNVEV (reference sequence). The CDR3 DNA sequence: TGTGCCAGCAGCCTACCTTCCGGACTACAAGAGACCCAGTACTTC. As protein: CASSLPSGLQETQYF.

The rearrangement joins TRBV29-1 to TRBJ1-1; TRBD1 matches at 9 bases. The CDR3 sequence is 15 residues long. The V gene end was trimmed by 6 bases and the J gene end by 1 base; junction bases not matched to a gene: 9. Looked up from germline, CDR1 is SQVTM and CDR2 is ANQGSEA. The CDR3 loop reads CSVEPQGAPNTEAFF. CDR3 nucleotides: TGCAGCGTCGAACCACAGGGGGCGCCGAACACTGAAGCTTTCTTT.

V and J are TRBV27 and TRBJ2-3; unclear D gene. The V gene's germline CDR1 is MNHEY and CDR2 SMNVEV (reference sequence). Trimming cost V 5 bases and J 4 bases, with 7 bases left between them. The CDR3 is made up of 12 amino acids. The CDR3, as DNA: TGTGCCAGCAGTCCCCTCCCAGATACGCAGTATTTT. This translates into CASSPLPDTQYF.

DNA for the CDR3: TGTGCCAGCAGTGAAGCGCTTGGGCTAGCGGGAGTGAGTAGCACAGATACGCAGTATTTT. This encodes CASSEALGLAGVSSTDTQYF. This chain links TRBV2 with TRBJ2-3; 10 positions agree with TRBD2. CDR3 length equals 20 residues. Germline assignment: CDR1 SNHLY and CDR2 FYNNEI. V dropped 0 bases and J dropped 0; count of bases not matched to a gene: 12.

This clone was seen a single time. The genes are TRBV5-1 and TRBJ1-4; 7 positions match TRBD1. After removal of 1 base from V and 6 bases from J, the junction contained 27 bases not matched to a gene. CDR3 length equals 22 residues. The germline V gene has CDR1 SGHRS and CDR2 YFSETQ. The CDR3 region is CASSLRGPGQQRSFWSDEKLFF. The CDR3, as DNA: TGCGCCAGCAGCTTGAGGGGTCCGGGACAGCAGAGGAGTTTTTGGTCCGATGAAAAACTGTTTTTT.

The rearrangement uses TRBV30 and TRBJ2-3; 10 bases are shared with TRBD2. Germline loops: CDR1 GTSNPN, CDR2 SVGIG (reference sequence). The CDR3 loop spans 16 amino acids. Trimming removed 8 bases from V and 1 base from J; junction bases left unmatched: 12. Written as DNA, the CDR3 is TGTGCCCTGGCTAGCGGGAGTGATTCGGGCACAGATACGCAGTATTTT. Protein: CALASGSDSGTDTQYF.

V gene TRBV5-1 combines with J gene TRBJ1-2; D is unclear. Between the trimmed V and J ends, which lost 2 bases and 1 base, there was a span of 6 bases. There are 13 residues in the CDR3. The V gene's germline CDR1 is SGHRS and CDR2 YFSETQ. Here the CDR3 DNA reads TGCGCCAGCAGCTTATCAGATAACTATGGCTACACCTTC. Translated, it gives CASSLSDNYGYTF. Complete variable domain (other parts from reference TRBV5-1 and TRBJ1-2): KAGVTQTPRYLIKTRGQQVTLSCSPISGHRSVSWYQQTPGQGLQFLFEYFSETQRNKGNFPGRFSGRQFSNSRSEMNVSTLELGDSALYLCASSLSDNYGYTFGSGTRLTVV.

This chain uses TRBV3-1 (or the pseudogene TRBV3-2) with TRBJ2-1, with D unresolved. The CDR3 runs to 11 residues. The germline gives CDR1 LGHDT, CDR2 YNNKEL (reference sequence). Trimming removed 1 base from V and 15 bases from J, with 10 bases in between. CDR3 in amino acids: CASSQGGMGFF. Written as DNA, the CDR3 is TGTGCCAGCAGCCAAGGAGGAATGGGGTTCTTC.

This chain uses TRBV2 with TRBJ2-1, with 8 nucleotides matching TRBD2. V shed 5 bases and J 8 bases; nucleotides not matched to a gene: 26. This CDR3 comprises 20 residues. The V gene's germline CDR1 is SNHLY and CDR2 FYNNEI. The CDR3 DNA reads TGTGCCAGCAGTTACACGTCCAACTACTTGTTAGCGGGATTAAGGGATGAGCAGTTCTTC. Residues: CASSYTSNYLLAGLRDEQFF.